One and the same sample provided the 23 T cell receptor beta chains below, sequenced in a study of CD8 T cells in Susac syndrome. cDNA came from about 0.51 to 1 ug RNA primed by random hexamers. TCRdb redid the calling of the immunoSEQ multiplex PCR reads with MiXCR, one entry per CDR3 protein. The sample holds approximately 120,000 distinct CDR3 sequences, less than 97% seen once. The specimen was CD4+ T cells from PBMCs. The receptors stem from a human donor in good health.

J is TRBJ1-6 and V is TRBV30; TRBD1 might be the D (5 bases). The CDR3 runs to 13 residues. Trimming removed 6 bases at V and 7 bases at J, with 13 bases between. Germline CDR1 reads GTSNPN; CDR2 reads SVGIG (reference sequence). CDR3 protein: CACRKGTNSPLHF. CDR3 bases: TGTGCCTGTAGGAAAGGGACGAATTCACCCCTCCACTTT.

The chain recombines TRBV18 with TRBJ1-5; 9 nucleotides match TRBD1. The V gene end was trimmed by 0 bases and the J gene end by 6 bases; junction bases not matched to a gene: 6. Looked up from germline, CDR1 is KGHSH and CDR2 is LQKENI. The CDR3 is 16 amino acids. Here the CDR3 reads CASSPPSGQGGQPQHF. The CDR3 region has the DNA TGTGCCAGCTCACCACCGTCGGGACAGGGAGGTCAGCCCCAGCATTTT.

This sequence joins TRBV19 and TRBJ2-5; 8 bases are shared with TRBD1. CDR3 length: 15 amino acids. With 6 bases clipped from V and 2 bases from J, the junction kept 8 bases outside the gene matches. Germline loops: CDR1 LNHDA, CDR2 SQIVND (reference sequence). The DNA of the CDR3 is TGTGCCAGTAGCCTTCCCGGGACAGGACAAGAGACCCAGTACTTC. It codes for CASSLPGTGQETQYF.

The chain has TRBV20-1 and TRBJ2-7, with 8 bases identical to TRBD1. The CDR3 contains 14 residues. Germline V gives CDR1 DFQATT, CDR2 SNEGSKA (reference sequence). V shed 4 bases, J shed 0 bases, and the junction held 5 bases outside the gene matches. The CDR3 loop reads CSAKDRVGSYEQYF. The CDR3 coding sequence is TGCAGTGCTAAGGACAGGGTGGGCTCCTACGAGCAGTACTTC.

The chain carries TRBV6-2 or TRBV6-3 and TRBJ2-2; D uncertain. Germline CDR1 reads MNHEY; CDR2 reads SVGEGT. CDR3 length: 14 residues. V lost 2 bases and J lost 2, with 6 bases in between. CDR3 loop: CASSYQGNTGELFF. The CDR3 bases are TGTGCCAGCAGTTACCAAGGTAACACCGGGGAGCTGTTTTTT.

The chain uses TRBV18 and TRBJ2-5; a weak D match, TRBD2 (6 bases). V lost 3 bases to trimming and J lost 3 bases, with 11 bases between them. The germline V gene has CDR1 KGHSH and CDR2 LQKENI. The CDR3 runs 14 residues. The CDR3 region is CASSPEGPKETQYF. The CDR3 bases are TGTGCCAGCTCACCGGAGGGCCCTAAAGAGACCCAGTACTTC. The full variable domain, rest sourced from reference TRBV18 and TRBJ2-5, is NAGVMQNPRHLVRRRGQEARLRCSPMKGHSHVYWYRQLPEEGLKFMVYLQKENIIDESGMPKERFSAEFPKEGPSILRIQQVVRGDSAAYFCASSPEGPKETQYFGPGTRLLVL.

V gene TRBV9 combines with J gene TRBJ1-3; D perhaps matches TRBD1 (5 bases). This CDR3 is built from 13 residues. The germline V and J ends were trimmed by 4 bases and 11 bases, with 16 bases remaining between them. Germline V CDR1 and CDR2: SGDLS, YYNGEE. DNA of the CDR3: TGTGCCAGCAGCCCCGCCAGGGCAGGAGCCATATATTTT. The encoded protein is CASSPARAGAIYF.

The CDR3 nucleotides are TGTGCCAGCAGTTCACAGGGGGTGAGGACTGAAGCTTTCTTT. This encodes CASSSQGVRTEAFF. J is TRBJ1-1 and V is TRBV12-3 or TRBV12-4; TRBD1 aligns across 8 bases. Trimming took 4 bases from V and 5 from J; bases not matched to a gene: 6. This CDR3 region has 14 residues.

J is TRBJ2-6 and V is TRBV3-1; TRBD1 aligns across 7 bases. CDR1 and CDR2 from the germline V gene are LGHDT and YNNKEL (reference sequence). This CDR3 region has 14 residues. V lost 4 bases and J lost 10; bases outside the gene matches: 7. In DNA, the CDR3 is TGTGCCAGCAGCCCCGCCGGGACAGCAAACGTCCTGACTTTC. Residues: CASSPAGTANVLTF.

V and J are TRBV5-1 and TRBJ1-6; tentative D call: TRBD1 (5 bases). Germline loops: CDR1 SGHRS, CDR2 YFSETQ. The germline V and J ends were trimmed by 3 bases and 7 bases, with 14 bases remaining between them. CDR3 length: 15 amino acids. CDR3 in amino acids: CASSSFDRLNSPLHF. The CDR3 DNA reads TGCGCCAGCAGCTCATTCGACAGACTAAATTCACCCCTCCACTTT.

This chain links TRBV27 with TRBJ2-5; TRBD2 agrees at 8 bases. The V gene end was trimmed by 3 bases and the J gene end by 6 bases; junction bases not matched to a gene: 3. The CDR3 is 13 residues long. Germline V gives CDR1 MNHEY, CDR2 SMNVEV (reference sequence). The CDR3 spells CASSFAGGKTQYF. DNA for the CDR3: TGTGCCAGCAGTTTCGCGGGGGGAAAGACCCAGTACTTC.

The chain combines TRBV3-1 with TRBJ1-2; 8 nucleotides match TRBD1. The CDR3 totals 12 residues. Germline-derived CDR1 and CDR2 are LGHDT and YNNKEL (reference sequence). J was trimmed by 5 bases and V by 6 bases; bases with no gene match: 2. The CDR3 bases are TGTGCCAGCAGGCGACAGGGGTATGGCTACACCTTC. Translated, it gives CASRRQGYGYTF. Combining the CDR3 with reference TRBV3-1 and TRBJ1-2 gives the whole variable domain DTAVSQTPKYLVTQMGNDKSIKCEQNLGHDTMYWYKQDSKKFLKIMFSYNNKELIINETVPNRFSPKSPDKAHLNLHINSLELGDSAVYFCASRRQGYGYTFGSGTRLTVV.

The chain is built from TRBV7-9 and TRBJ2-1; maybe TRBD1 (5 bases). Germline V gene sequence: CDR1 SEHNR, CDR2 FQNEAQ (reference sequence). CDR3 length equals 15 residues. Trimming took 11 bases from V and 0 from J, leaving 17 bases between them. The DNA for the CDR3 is TGTGCCGGTTCCGTGGCAGGGAACTCCTACAATGAGCAGTTCTTC. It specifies CAGSVAGNSYNEQFF.

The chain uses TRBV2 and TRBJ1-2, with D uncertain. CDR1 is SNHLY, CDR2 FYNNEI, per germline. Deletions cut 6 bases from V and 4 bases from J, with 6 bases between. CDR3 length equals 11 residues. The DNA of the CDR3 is TGTGCCAGCAGCCTCCGCTATGGCTACACCTTC. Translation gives CASSLRYGYTF.

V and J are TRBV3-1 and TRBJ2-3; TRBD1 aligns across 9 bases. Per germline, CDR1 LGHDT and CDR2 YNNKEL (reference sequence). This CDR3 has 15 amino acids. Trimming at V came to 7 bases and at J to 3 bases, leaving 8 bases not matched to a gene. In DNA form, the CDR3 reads TGTGCCAGCACCCAGACCGGGACAGGGACAGATACGCAGTATTTT. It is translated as CASTQTGTGTDTQYF.

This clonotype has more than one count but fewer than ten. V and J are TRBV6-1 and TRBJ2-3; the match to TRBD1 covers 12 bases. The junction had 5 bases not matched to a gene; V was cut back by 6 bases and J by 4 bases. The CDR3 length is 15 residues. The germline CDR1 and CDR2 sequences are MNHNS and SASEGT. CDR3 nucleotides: TGTGCCAGCAGGGGGACAGGGGGCGCGGCAGATACGCAGTATTTT. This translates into CASRGTGGAADTQYF.

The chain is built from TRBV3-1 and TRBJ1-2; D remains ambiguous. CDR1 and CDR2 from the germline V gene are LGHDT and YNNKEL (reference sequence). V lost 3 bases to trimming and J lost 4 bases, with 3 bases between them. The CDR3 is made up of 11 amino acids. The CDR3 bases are TGTGCCAGCAGCCATGGCTATGGCTACACCTTC. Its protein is CASSHGYGYTF. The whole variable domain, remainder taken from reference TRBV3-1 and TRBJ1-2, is DTAVSQTPKYLVTQMGNDKSIKCEQNLGHDTMYWYKQDSKKFLKIMFSYNNKELIINETVPNRFSPKSPDKAHLNLHINSLELGDSAVYFCASSHGYGYTFGSGTRLTVV.

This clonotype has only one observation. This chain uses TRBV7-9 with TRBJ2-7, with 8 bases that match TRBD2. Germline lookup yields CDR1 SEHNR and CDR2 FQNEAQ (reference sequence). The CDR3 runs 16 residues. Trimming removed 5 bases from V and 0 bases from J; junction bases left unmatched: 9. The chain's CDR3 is CASSRYTSGTSYEQYF. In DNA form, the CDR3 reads TGTGCCAGCAGCCGCTACACTAGCGGTACCTCCTACGAGCAGTACTTC.

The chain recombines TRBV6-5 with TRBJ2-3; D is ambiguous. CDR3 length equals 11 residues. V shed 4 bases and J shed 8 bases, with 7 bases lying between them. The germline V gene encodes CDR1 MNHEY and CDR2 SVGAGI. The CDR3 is CASSWGGTQYF. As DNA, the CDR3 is TGTGCCAGCAGTTGGGGTGGTACGCAGTATTTT.

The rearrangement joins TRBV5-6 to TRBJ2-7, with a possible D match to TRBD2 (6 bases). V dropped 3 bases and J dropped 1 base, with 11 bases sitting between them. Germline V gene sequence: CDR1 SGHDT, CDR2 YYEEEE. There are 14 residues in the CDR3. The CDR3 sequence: CASSYTAGSYEQYF. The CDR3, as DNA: TGTGCCAGCAGCTATACAGCGGGTTCCTACGAGCAGTACTTC.

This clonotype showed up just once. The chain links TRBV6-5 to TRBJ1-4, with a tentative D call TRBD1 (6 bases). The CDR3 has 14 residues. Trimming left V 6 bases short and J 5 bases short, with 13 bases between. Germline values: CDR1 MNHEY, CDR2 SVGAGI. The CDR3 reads CASRQTGQNEKLFF. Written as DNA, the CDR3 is TGTGCCAGCAGACAAACGGGACAAAATGAAAAACTGTTTTTT.

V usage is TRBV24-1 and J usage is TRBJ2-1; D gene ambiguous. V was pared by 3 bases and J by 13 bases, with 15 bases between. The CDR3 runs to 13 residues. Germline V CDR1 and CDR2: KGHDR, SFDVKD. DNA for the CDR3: TGTGCCACCAGTGATAACCTAGAAGGGCCCCAGTTCTTC. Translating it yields CATSDNLEGPQFF.

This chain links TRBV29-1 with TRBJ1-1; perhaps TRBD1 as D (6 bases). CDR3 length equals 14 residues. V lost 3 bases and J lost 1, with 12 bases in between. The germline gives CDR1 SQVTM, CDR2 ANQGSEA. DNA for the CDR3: TGCAGCGTTGATCACCGGGGGCAGAACACTGAAGCTTTCTTT. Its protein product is CSVDHRGQNTEAFF.